Reported below is one T cell receptor (beta chain). The record originates from a study of T cells in localized non-small cell lung cancer. The assay was immunoSEQ multiplex PCR, and TCRdb's table has in-frame clones only and misses some. The sample records approximately 54,000 clones, roughly four fifths being singletons. V lost 10 bases and J lost 3, with 24 bases in between. Germline V CDR1 and CDR2: ENHRY, SYGVKD. The CDR3 loop spans 17 amino acids. The sequence was obtained from a female donor over 55 with stage II squamous cell lung carcinoma. The V call is TRBV10-3, the J call TRBJ1-4; TRBD1 might be the D (6 bases). Source: peripheral blood, taken before any cancer treatment. The CDR3 region has the DNA TGTGCCACACGGGGACACGGCGGTTGGGGTTCTAATGAAAAACTGTTTTTT. Translated, it gives CATRGHGGWGSNEKLFF.